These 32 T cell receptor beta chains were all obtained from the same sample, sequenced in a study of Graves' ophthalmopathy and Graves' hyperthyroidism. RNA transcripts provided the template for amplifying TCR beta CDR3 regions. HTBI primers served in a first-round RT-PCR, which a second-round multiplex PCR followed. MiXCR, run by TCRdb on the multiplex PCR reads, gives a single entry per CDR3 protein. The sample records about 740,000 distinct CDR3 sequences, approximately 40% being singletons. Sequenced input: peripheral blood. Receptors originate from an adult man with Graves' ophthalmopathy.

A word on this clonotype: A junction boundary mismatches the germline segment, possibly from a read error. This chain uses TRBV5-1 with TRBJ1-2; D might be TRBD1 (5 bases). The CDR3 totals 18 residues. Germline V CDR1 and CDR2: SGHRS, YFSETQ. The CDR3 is CASSSRQRGPPTNYGYTF. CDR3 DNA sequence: TGTGCCAGCAGTTCCCGACAGAGGGGTCCGCCAACTAACTATGGCTACACCTTC.

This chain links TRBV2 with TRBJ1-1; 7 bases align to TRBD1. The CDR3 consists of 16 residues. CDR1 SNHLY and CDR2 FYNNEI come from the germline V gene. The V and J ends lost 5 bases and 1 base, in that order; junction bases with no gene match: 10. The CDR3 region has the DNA TGTGCCAGCAGTTTATACGGACAGGAGTGGAACACTGAAGCTTTCTTT. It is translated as CASSLYGQEWNTEAFF.

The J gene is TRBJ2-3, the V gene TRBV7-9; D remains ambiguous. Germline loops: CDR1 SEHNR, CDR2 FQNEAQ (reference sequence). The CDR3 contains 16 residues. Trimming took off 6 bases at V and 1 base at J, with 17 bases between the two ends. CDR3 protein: CASSRDWTDRTDTQYF. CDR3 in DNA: TGTGCCAGCAGTCGAGATTGGACGGATCGCACAGATACGCAGTATTTT.

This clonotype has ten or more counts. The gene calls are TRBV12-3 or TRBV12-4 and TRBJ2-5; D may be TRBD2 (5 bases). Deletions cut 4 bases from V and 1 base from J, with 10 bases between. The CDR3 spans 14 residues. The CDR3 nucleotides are TGTGCCAGCAGTTACTCAGGACTCCAAGAGACCCAGTACTTC. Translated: CASSYSGLQETQYF.

The CDR3 nucleotides read TGTGCCAGCAGCGTAGTGGGAGGGAACCCCTCTGGGGCCAACGTCCTGACTTTC. It specifies CASSVVGGNPSGANVLTF. The chain combines TRBV9 with TRBJ2-6, with 7 bases lining up with TRBD2. J gave up 0 bases and V 0 bases, and 6 bases lay outside the gene matches. Germline CDR1 and CDR2: SGDLS and YYNGEE. CDR3 length: 18 residues.

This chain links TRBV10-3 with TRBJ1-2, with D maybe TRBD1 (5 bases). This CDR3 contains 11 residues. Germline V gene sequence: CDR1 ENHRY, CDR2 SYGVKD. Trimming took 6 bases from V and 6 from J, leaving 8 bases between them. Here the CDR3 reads CAIRVGDGYTF. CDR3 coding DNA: TGTGCCATCAGGGTGGGGGATGGCTACACCTTC.

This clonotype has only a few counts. Here the CDR3 reads CASSYSSNTEAFF. The CDR3 region has the DNA TGTGCCAGCAGTTACTCCTCGAACACTGAAGCTTTCTTT. The rearrangement joins TRBV6-5 to TRBJ1-1; D gene ambiguous. CDR1 is MNHEY and CDR2 is SVGAGI in the germline V gene. The CDR3 has 13 amino acids. V dropped 0 bases and J dropped 1 base, with 3 bases sitting between them.

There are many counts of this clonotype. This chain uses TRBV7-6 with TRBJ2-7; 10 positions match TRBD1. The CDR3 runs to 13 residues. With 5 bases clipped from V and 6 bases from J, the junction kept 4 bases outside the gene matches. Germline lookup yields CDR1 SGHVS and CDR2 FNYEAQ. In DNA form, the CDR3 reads TGTGCCAGCAGCACGGGACAGGGGCGCGAGCAGTACTTC. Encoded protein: CASSTGQGREQYF. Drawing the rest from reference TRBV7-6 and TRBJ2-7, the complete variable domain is GAGVSQSPRYKVTKRGQDVALRCDPISGHVSLYWYRQALGQGPEFLTYFNYEAQQDKSGLPNDRFSAERPEGSISTLTIQRTEQRDSAMYRCASSTGQGREQYFGPGTRLTVT.

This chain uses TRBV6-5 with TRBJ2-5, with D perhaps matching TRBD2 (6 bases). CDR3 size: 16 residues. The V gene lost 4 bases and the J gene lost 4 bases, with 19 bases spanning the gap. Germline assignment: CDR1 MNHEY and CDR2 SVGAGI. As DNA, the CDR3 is TGTGCCAGCAGTTCTTCTAGCGCTTCTGGGGCAGAGACCCAGTACTTC. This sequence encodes CASSSSSASGAETQYF.

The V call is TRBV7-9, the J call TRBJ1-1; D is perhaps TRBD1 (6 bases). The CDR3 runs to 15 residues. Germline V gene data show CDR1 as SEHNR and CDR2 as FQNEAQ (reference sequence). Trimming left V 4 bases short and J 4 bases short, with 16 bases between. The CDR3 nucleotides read TGTGCCAGCAGCTGGGGGGCAGGGGCCAGCACTGAAGCTTTCTTT. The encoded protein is CASSWGAGASTEAFF.

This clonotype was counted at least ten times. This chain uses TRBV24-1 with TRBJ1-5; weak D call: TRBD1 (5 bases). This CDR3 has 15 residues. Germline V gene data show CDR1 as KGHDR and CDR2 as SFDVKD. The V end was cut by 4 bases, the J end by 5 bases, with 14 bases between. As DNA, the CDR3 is TGTGCCACCAGTGACGCAGGGCTAAGGGATCAGCCCCAGCATTTT. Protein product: CATSDAGLRDQPQHF.

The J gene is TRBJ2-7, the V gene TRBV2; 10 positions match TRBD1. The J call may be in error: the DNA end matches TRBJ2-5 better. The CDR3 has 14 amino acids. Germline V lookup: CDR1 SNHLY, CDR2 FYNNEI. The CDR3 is CASVEDRGFVTQYF. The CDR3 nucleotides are TGTGCCAGCGTTGAGGACAGGGGGTTTGTGACCCAGTACTTC.

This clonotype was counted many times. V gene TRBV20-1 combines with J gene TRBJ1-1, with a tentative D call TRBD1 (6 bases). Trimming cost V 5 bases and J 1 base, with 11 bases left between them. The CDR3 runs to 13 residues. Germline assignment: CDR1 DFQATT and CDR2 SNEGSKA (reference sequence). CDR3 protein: CSAARTENTEAFF. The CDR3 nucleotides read TGCAGTGCTGCCCGGACAGAGAACACTGAAGCTTTCTTT.

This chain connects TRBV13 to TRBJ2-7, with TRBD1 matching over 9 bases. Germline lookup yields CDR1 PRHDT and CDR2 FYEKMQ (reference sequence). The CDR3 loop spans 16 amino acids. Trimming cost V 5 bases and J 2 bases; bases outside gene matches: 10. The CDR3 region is CASSPNPGQGPYEQYF. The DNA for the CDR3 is TGTGCCAGCAGCCCAAATCCGGGACAGGGCCCCTACGAGCAGTACTTC. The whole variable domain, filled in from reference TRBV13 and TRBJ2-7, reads AAGVIQSPRHLIKEKRETATLKCYPIPRHDTVYWYQQGPGQDPQFLISFYEKMQSDKGSIPDRFSAQQFSDYHSELNMSSLELGDSALYFCASSPNPGQGPYEQYFGPGTRLTVT.

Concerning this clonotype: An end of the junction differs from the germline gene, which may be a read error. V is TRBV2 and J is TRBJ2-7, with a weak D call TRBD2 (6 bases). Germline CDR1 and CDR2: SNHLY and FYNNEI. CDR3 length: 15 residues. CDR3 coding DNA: TGTGCCAGCAGGTCCCCGGGACTTCGAAGCTACAAGCAGTACTTC. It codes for CASRSPGLRSYKQYF.

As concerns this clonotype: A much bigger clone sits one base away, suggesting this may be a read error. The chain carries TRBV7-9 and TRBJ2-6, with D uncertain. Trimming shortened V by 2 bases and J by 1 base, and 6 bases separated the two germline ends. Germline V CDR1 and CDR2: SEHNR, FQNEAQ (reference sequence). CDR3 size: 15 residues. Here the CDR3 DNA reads TGTGCCAGCAGCTTACTCGAATCTGGGGCCAACGTCCTGACTTTC. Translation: CASSLLESGANVLTF.

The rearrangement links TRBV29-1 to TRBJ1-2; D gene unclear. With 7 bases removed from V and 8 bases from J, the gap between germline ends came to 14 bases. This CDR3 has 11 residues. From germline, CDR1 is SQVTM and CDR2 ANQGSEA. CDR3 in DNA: TGCAGCGCCAAGAGACTAGCGGGCTACACCTTC. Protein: CSAKRLAGYTF. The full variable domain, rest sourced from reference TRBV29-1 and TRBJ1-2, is SAVISQKPSRDICQRGTSLTIQCQVDSQVTMMFWYRQQPGQSLTLIATANQGSEATYESGFVIDKFPISRPNLTFSTLTVSNMSPEDSSIYLCSAKRLAGYTFGSGTRLTVV.

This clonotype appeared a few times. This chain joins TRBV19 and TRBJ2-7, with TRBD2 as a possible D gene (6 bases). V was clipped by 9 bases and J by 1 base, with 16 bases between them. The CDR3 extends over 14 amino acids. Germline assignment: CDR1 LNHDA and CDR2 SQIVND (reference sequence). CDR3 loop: CASRRDAGSYEQYF. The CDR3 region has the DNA TGTGCCAGCAGGCGGGACGCGGGATCCTACGAGCAGTACTTC. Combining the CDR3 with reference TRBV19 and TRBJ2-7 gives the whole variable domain DGGITQSPKYLFRKEGQNVTLSCEQNLNHDAMYWYRQDPGQGLRLIYYSQIVNDFQKGDIAEGYSVSREKKESFPLTVTSAQKNPTAFYLCASRRDAGSYEQYFGPGTRLTVT.

DNA for the CDR3: TGCAGCGTTGAAGGTCGGGGCTATACGCAGTATTTT. It yields the protein CSVEGRGYTQYF. V and J are TRBV29-1 and TRBJ2-3; D is possibly TRBD1 or TRBD2 (5 bases each). The CDR3 loop spans 12 amino acids. Germline V gene sequence: CDR1 SQVTM, CDR2 ANQGSEA. Trimming took 1 base from V and 7 from J, leaving 9 bases between them.

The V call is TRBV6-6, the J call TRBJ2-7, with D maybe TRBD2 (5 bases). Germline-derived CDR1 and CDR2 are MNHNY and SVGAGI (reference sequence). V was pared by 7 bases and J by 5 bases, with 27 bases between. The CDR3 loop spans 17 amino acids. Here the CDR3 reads CASKIHGTTKVANEQYF. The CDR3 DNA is TGTGCCAGCAAAATCCACGGTACGACTAAGGTCGCCAACGAGCAGTACTTC.

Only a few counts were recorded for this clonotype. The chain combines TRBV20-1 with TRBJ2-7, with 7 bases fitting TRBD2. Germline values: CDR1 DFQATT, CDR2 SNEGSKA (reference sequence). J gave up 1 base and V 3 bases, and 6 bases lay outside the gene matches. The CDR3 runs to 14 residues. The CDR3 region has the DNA TGCAGTGCTAGGGCGGGAGACGGATCCTACGAGCAGTACTTC. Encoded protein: CSARAGDGSYEQYF.

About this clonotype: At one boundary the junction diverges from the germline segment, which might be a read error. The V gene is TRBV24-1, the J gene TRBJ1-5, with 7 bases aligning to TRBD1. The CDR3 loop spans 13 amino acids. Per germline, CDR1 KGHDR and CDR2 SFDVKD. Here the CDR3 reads CASSLTGKQPQHF. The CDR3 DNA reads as TGTGCCAGCAGTTTGACAGGGAAGCAGCCCCAGCATTTT.

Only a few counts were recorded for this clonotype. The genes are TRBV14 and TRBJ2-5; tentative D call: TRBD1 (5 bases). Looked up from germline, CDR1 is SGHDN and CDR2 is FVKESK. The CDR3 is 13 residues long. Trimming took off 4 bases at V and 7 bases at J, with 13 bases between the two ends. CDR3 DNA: TGTGCCAGCAGCCCCGACAGATTCGCGACCCAGTACTTC. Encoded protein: CASSPDRFATQYF.

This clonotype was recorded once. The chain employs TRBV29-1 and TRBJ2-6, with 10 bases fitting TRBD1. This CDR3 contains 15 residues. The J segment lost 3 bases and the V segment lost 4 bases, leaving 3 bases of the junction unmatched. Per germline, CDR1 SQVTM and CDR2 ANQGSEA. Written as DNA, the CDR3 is TGCAGCGTTGGGACAGGGGGGGTTGGGGCCAACGTCCTGACTTTC. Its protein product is CSVGTGGVGANVLTF.

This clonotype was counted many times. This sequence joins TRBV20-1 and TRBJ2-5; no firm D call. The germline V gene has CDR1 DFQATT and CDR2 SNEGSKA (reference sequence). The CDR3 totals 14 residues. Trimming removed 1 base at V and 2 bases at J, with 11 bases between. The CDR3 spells CSARVQAEQETQYF. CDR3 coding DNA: TGCAGTGCTAGAGTCCAGGCAGAGCAAGAGACCCAGTACTTC.

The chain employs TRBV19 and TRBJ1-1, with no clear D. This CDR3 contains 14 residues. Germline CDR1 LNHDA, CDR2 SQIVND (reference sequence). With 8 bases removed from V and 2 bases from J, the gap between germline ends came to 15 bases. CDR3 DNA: TGTGCCAGTGTCCTGACCGGCCTTAACACTGAAGCTTTCTTT. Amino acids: CASVLTGLNTEAFF.

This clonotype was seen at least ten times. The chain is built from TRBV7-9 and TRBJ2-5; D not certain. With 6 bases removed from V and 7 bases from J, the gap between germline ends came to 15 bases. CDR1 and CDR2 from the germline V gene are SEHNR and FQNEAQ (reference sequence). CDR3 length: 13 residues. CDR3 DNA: TGTGCCAGCAGTACCCCGGGTTTAACGACCCAGTACTTC. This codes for CASSTPGLTTQYF.

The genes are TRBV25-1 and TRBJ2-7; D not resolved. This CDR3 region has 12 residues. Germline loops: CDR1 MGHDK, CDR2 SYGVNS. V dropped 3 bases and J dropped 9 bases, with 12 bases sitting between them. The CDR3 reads CASSDSNWVQYF. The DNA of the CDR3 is TGTGCCAGCAGTGATAGTAACTGGGTGCAGTACTTC.

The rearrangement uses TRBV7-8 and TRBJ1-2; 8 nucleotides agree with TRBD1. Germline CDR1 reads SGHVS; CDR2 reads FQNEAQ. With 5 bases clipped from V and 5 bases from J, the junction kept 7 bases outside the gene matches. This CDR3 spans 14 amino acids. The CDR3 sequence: CASSRQGTGYGYTF. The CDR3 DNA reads TGTGCCAGCAGCCGACAGGGGACAGGATATGGCTACACCTTC.

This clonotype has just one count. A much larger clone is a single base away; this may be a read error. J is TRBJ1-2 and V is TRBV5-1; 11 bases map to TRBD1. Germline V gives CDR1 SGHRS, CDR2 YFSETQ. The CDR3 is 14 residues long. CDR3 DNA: TGCGCCAGCAGACCTGGACAGGGGGCGCGAGGCTACGCCTTC. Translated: CASRPGQGARGYAF.

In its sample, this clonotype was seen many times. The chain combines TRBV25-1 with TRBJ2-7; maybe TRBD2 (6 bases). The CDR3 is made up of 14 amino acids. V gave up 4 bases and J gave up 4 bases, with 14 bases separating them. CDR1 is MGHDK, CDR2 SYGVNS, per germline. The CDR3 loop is CASSGPGLVYEQYF. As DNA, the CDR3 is TGTGCCAGCAGTGGACCGGGACTTGTATACGAGCAGTACTTC.

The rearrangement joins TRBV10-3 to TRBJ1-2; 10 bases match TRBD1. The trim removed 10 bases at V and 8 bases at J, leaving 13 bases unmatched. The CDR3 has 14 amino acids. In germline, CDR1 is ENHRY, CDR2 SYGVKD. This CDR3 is CATDRDRGGYGYTF. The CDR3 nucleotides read TGTGCCACCGACCGGGACAGGGGAGGGTACGGCTACACCTTC.